This TCR beta chain was observed in a study of pediatric ulcerative colitis. The CDR3 contains 18 residues. The V segment lost 4 bases and the J segment 4 bases; nucleotides outside the gene matches: 15. Germline-derived CDR1 and CDR2 are SGHNT and YYREEE (reference sequence). One to two pinch biopsies were taken from the rectum during colonoscopy. A single count supports this clone. The repertoire was sequenced with immunoSEQ multiplex PCR; TCRdb's copy has only in-frame clones and lacks some. The sample has roughly 49,000 clones, 78% seen once. This TCR came from a girl aged 5 to 17 with moderate ulcerative colitis. Sequencing used gut tissue. The chain employs TRBV5-4 and TRBJ2-1; 9 bases agree with TRBD2. The CDR3 spells CASSLPVVGGGGYNEQFF. In DNA, the CDR3 is TGTGCCAGCAGCCTCCCAGTTGTTGGCGGGGGGGGTTACAATGAGCAGTTCTTC.